The 26 T cell receptor beta chains reported below all come from one sample, sequenced in a study of CD8 T cells in Susac syndrome. The RNA input was roughly 0.5 to 1 ug, and it was reverse transcribed with random hexamers. TCRdb itself ran the immunoSEQ multiplex PCR reads through MiXCR, one entry per CDR3 protein. The repertoire holds over 130,000 distinct CDR3 sequences, with roughly 95% as singletons. The specimen sequenced was CD4+ T cells from PBMCs. The receptors stem from a human donor with multiple sclerosis.

The rearrangement uses TRBV25-1 and TRBJ1-4; D is undetermined. Germline CDR1 and CDR2: MGHDK and SYGVNS. The CDR3 extends over 15 amino acids. Between the trimmed V and J ends, which lost 4 bases and 8 bases, there was a span of 17 bases. In DNA form, the CDR3 reads TGTGCCAGCAGTGTTGTCGAGGGAACGCGCGAAAAACTGTTTTTT. Translation: CASSVVEGTREKLFF.

The chain joins TRBV6-1 to TRBJ1-1, with a weak D call TRBD1 (5 bases). The CDR3 loop spans 13 amino acids. The germline CDR1 and CDR2 sequences are MNHNS and SASEGT. Trimming cost V 8 bases and J 1 base, with 11 bases left between them. The CDR3 DNA reads as TGTGCCAGCTTCCGGGGGTGGAACACTGAAGCTTTCTTT. It is translated as CASFRGWNTEAFF.

V and J are TRBV11-1 and TRBJ1-2, with D unclear. The V end was cut by 1 base, the J end by 12 bases, with 18 bases between. Germline V gives CDR1 SGHAT, CDR2 FQDESV (reference sequence). The CDR3 runs to 14 residues. The DNA for the CDR3 is TGTGCCAGCAGCTTAGGCCCAGCCGCCGAAATCGACACCTTC. Protein: CASSLGPAAEIDTF.

This rearrangement joins TRBV3-1 to TRBJ2-5; D uncertain. This CDR3 is built from 14 residues. Trimming shortened V by 1 base and J by 7 bases, and 13 bases separated the two germline ends. Per germline, CDR1 LGHDT and CDR2 YNNKEL (reference sequence). The CDR3 DNA sequence: TGTGCCAGCAGCCAAGGGCGGACGACGAGGACCCAGTACTTC. It encodes CASSQGRTTRTQYF.

The chain has TRBV3-1 and TRBJ1-1, with 8 bases lining up with TRBD1. The CDR3 is made up of 14 amino acids. V was pared by 4 bases and J by 3 bases, with 4 bases of the junction left unmatched. Germline values: CDR1 LGHDT, CDR2 YNNKEL (reference sequence). For the CDR3, the DNA is TGTGCCAGCAGCCGACAGGGGCCGGACACTGAAGCTTTCTTT. Residues: CASSRQGPDTEAFF.

The chain couples TRBV29-1 to TRBJ1-2; TRBD1 matches at 10 bases. From germline, CDR1 is SQVTM and CDR2 ANQGSEA. This CDR3 contains 14 residues. J lost 6 bases, V lost 4 bases, and 8 bases had no gene match. The CDR3 nucleotides are TGCAGCGTTGTGACAGGGGGCGTGAGAGATGGCTACACCTTC. The encoded protein is CSVVTGGVRDGYTF. Full variable domain (rest looked up from reference TRBV29-1 and TRBJ1-2): SAVISQKPSRDICQRGTSLTIQCQVDSQVTMMFWYRQQPGQSLTLIATANQGSEATYESGFVIDKFPISRPNLTFSTLTVSNMSPEDSSIYLCSVVTGGVRDGYTFGSGTRLTVV.

In its sample, this clonotype was seen once. The chain has TRBV27 and TRBJ2-7; a possible D gene is TRBD2 (5 bases). The length of the CDR3 is 13 residues. The V gene's germline CDR1 is MNHEY and CDR2 SMNVEV (reference sequence). With 8 bases removed from V and 7 bases from J, the gap between germline ends came to 18 bases. CDR3 nucleotide sequence: TGTGCCAGCGGAGAGATGAATAGAGGGGAGCAGTACTTC. Translating gives CASGEMNRGEQYF.

This rearrangement joins TRBV5-1 to TRBJ1-1; no reliable D call. Trimming stripped 1 base from V and 0 bases from J, with 10 bases between. Per germline, CDR1 SGHRS and CDR2 YFSETQ. The CDR3 totals 15 residues. The CDR3 region is CASSLSRNLNTEAFF. The CDR3 bases are TGCGCCAGCAGCTTGAGTCGGAACTTGAACACTGAAGCTTTCTTT.

The chain links TRBV24-1 to TRBJ2-5; 13 bases match TRBD2. The V and J ends lost 3 bases and 2 bases, in that order; junction bases with no gene match: 2. The germline V gene encodes CDR1 KGHDR and CDR2 SFDVKD. The CDR3 sequence is 16 residues long. The CDR3 nucleotides read TGTGCCACCAGTGATCGGACTAGCGGGAGACAAGAGACCCAGTACTTC. Protein sequence: CATSDRTSGRQETQYF.

J is TRBJ2-1 and V is TRBV25-1; D uncertain. The CDR3 covers 16 residues. Deletions cut 1 base from V and 7 bases from J, with 17 bases between. Germline lookup yields CDR1 MGHDK and CDR2 SYGVNS. The CDR3 reads CASSELFTAWKNEQFF. CDR3 DNA: TGTGCCAGCAGTGAATTGTTCACAGCCTGGAAAAATGAGCAGTTCTTC.

The chain joins TRBV29-1 to TRBJ2-3; 8 bases line up with TRBD2. The CDR3 has 14 amino acids. CDR1 is SQVTM and CDR2 is ANQGSEA in the germline V gene. With 1 base clipped from V and 6 bases from J, the junction kept 6 bases outside the gene matches. DNA for the CDR3: TGCAGCGTTGAAGTCGGGAGGGGAGGCGATACGCAGTATTTT. It translates to CSVEVGRGGDTQYF.

The rearrangement links TRBV9 to TRBJ1-4, with D possibly being TRBD1 (5 bases). Trimming took 0 bases from V and 3 from J, leaving 12 bases between them. In germline, CDR1 is SGDLS, CDR2 YYNGEE. The CDR3 contains 16 residues. The CDR3 DNA reads TGTGCCAGCAGCGTAGCTCCGGGGGAGGCTAATGAAAAACTGTTTTTT. Translation: CASSVAPGEANEKLFF.

This clonotype appeared once. The V gene is TRBV20-1, the J gene TRBJ1-1, with TRBD1 as a possible D gene (5 bases). The CDR3 is 15 amino acids. V shed 5 bases and J shed 1 base, with 17 bases lying between them. The germline V gene encodes CDR1 DFQATT and CDR2 SNEGSKA (reference sequence). CDR3 protein: CSAPPSGVGNTEAFF. The CDR3, as DNA: TGCAGTGCTCCGCCTTCGGGGGTAGGGAACACTGAAGCTTTCTTT.

CDR3 amino acids: CASSLGSALYEQYF. Written as DNA, the CDR3 is TGCGCCAGCAGCTTGGGGTCGGCCCTCTACGAGCAGTACTTC. The genes are TRBV5-1 and TRBJ2-7; D gene ambiguous. The ends were cut back, 0 bases at V and 3 bases at J, with 10 bases in the middle. The CDR3 covers 14 residues. Germline values: CDR1 SGHRS, CDR2 YFSETQ.

The chain joins TRBV23-1 to TRBJ1-2, with D unclear. TRBV23-1 is reported as an ORF; its role is uncertain. Trimming took 0 bases from V and 3 from J, leaving 11 bases between them. The CDR3 sequence is 15 residues long. The CDR3 DNA sequence: TGCGCCAGCAGTCAATCGAGGAGCGGGGACTATGGCTACACCTTC. Translation gives CASSQSRSGDYGYTF.

The gene calls are TRBV24-1 and TRBJ2-1, with 8 bases lining up with TRBD2. The ends lost 4 bases at V and 8 bases at J; junction bases unmatched: 9. The germline V gene encodes CDR1 KGHDR and CDR2 SFDVKD. The CDR3 covers 15 residues. This chain's CDR3 is CATSDRGGGFYEQFF. The CDR3 nucleotides are TGTGCCACCAGTGACAGGGGCGGGGGGTTCTATGAGCAGTTCTTC.

The chain carries TRBV5-4 and TRBJ2-3; unclear D gene. The CDR3 runs to 15 residues. V was cut by 5 bases and J by 0 bases, with 13 bases left in between. Germline loops: CDR1 SGHNT, CDR2 YYREEE (reference sequence). The CDR3 DNA sequence: TGTGCCAGCAGTAGTGCCAACCCTAGCACAGATACGCAGTATTTT. Its protein is CASSSANPSTDTQYF. The entire variable domain, with the rest obtained from reference TRBV5-4 and TRBJ2-3, is as follows: ETGVTQSPTHLIKTRGQQVTLRCSSQSGHNTVSWYQQALGQGPQFIFQYYREEENGRGNFPPRFSGLQFPNYSSELNVNALELDDSALYLCASSSANPSTDTQYFGPGTRLTVL.

The chain has TRBV3-1 and TRBJ2-7; D call uncertain. Germline CDR1 and CDR2: LGHDT and YNNKEL (reference sequence). V lost 6 bases, J lost 5 bases, and 14 bases lay in between. The CDR3 is 13 residues long. The CDR3 sequence: CASRLWGKDEQYF. In DNA form, the CDR3 reads TGTGCCAGCAGGTTGTGGGGTAAGGACGAGCAGTACTTC.

The rearrangement joins TRBV28 to TRBJ2-7, with 7 bases matching TRBD1. The CDR3 consists of 14 residues. V was clipped by 8 bases and J by 2 bases; unmatched bases: 9. Germline V CDR1 and CDR2: MDHEN, SYDVKM. Here the CDR3 reads CASQLGTVTYEQYF. CDR3 coding DNA: TGTGCCAGCCAACTCGGGACAGTCACCTACGAGCAGTACTTC.

This clonotype has a single count. The chain recombines TRBV20-1 with TRBJ2-5; D is perhaps TRBD2 (7 bases). Germline-derived CDR1 and CDR2 are DFQATT and SNEGSKA (reference sequence). The CDR3 runs to 14 residues. The V gene lost 0 bases and the J gene lost 6 bases, with 14 bases spanning the gap. Written as DNA, the CDR3 is TGCAGTGCTAGAGACGGGGGGCGCAGCAAGACCCAGTACTTC. This codes for CSARDGGRSKTQYF.

V and J are TRBV5-1 and TRBJ2-3; no clear D gene. The CDR3 consists of 14 residues. From germline, CDR1 is SGHRS and CDR2 YFSETQ. Trimming shortened V by 1 base and J by 3 bases, and 9 bases separated the two germline ends. The CDR3 DNA reads as TGCGCCAGCAGCTTGAATGGCCGAACAGATACGCAGTATTTT. Its translation is CASSLNGRTDTQYF.

This sequence joins TRBV5-1 and TRBJ1-1; D gene ambiguous. The CDR3 is made up of 15 amino acids. Trimming cost V 0 bases and J 0 bases, with 9 bases left between them. The germline V gene encodes CDR1 SGHRS and CDR2 YFSETQ. CDR3 sequence: CASSLGGRMNTEAFF. CDR3 DNA: TGCGCCAGCAGCTTGGGAGGGAGGATGAACACTGAAGCTTTCTTT.

The rearrangement joins TRBV23-1 to TRBJ1-2, with 10 nucleotides matching TRBD1. TRBV23-1 is an ORF for which the function is uncertain. V lost 6 bases to trimming and J lost 6 bases; unmatched junction nucleotides: 4. The CDR3 has 13 residues. CDR3 sequence reads: CASRGGTGDGYTF. The CDR3 nucleotides read TGCGCCAGCAGGGGGGGGACAGGGGATGGCTACACCTTC.

V usage is TRBV23-1 and J usage is TRBJ1-5; the D gene is possibly TRBD1 (5 bases). TRBV23-1 qualifies as an ORF whose function is uncertain. Trimming shortened V by 3 bases and J by 0 bases, and 9 bases separated the two germline ends. The CDR3 sequence is 15 residues long. CDR3 residues: CASSHGTGSNQPQHF. The CDR3 coding sequence is TGCGCCAGCAGTCACGGGACCGGTAGCAATCAGCCCCAGCATTTT.

This clonotype was recorded only once. The chain uses TRBV4-3 and TRBJ1-6, with D hard to call. This CDR3 region has 16 residues. V dropped 4 bases and J dropped 9 bases, with 19 bases sitting between them. The germline CDR1 and CDR2 sequences are LGHNA and YSLEER. CDR3 coding DNA: TGCGCCAGCAGCCCGCTTTGGAAGGGCCCGACTTCACCCCTCCACTTT. Translating it yields CASSPLWKGPTSPLHF.

The rearrangement joins TRBV19 to TRBJ1-1, with D unclear. Trimming took off 4 bases at V and 7 bases at J, with 7 bases between the two ends. Germline V gene data show CDR1 as LNHDA and CDR2 as SQIVND (reference sequence). The CDR3 extends over 11 amino acids. CDR3 residues: CASSTQSEAFF. CDR3 DNA: TGTGCCAGTAGTACACAGAGTGAAGCTTTCTTT.